The next 20 T cell receptor beta chains were all read from a single sample in a study of cytomegalovirus exposure and HLA in healthy donors. The PCR was carried out with 60 Vbeta primers and 13 Jbeta primers. Sequencing was performed with immunoSEQ multiplex PCR; in TCRdb, only in-frame clones are kept and a portion is missing. The sample includes fewer than 250,000 clones, about three quarters of them seen just once. The sequenced sample consisted of PBMCs. The origin of the receptors is a man aged 35 to 55 in good health and CMV-seronegative.

The CDR3 reads CASSELAESGYTF. The CDR3 DNA reads TGTGCCAGCAGTGAATTGGCAGAATCTGGCTACACCTTC. The chain uses TRBV6-1 and TRBJ1-2; D not certain. From germline, CDR1 is MNHNS and CDR2 SASEGT. The CDR3 is 13 amino acids. The V end was cut by 2 bases, the J end by 7 bases, with 11 bases between.

V gene TRBV15 combines with J gene TRBJ2-3; 8 bases are shared with TRBD2. The CDR3 length is 16 residues. With V trimmed by 1 base and J by 0 bases, 3 bases remained unmatched. Germline loops: CDR1 LNHNV, CDR2 YYDKDF (reference sequence). CDR3 bases: TGTGCCACCAGCAGAGGGTCTAGCGGGAGCACAGATACGCAGTATTTT. Protein: CATSRGSSGSTDTQYF.

The gene calls are TRBV7-8 and TRBJ1-5; D remains unclear. CDR3 length: 13 amino acids. Germline-derived CDR1 and CDR2 are SGHVS and FQNEAQ. Trimming left V 7 bases short and J 0 bases short, with 7 bases between. As DNA, the CDR3 is TGTGCCAGCACCGCGGATAGCAATCAGCCCCAGCATTTT. Protein product: CASTADSNQPQHF.

The rearrangement uses TRBV15 and TRBJ1-5; 7 bases are shared with TRBD1. The germline V gene encodes CDR1 LNHNV and CDR2 YYDKDF (reference sequence). V was pared by 0 bases and J by 11 bases, with 10 bases of the junction left unmatched. The CDR3 is 15 residues long. The CDR3 DNA follows: TGTGCCACCAGCAGAGATCTGGGACAGCTTAAGGCCCAGCATTTT. Translation gives CATSRDLGQLKAQHF.

The V call is TRBV7-2, the J call TRBJ2-1; D is ambiguous. CDR1 and CDR2 (germline): SGHTA, FQGNSA. The germline V and J ends were trimmed by 4 bases and 6 bases, with 4 bases remaining between them. CDR3 length: 11 residues. Here the CDR3 DNA reads TGTGCCAGCAGCTCGGGCAATGAGCAGTTCTTC. This gives the protein CASSSGNEQFF.

This chain connects TRBV19 to TRBJ2-2, with D perhaps matching TRBD1 (5 bases). The ends were cut back, 6 bases at V and 6 bases at J, with 11 bases in the middle. Germline V CDR1 and CDR2: LNHDA, SQIVND (reference sequence). The CDR3 loop spans 13 amino acids. For the CDR3, the DNA is TGTGCCAGTAGATCCAGGGTCTCCGGGGAGCTGTTTTTT. This translates into CASRSRVSGELFF.

This clone was recorded only once. This chain joins TRBV28 and TRBJ2-3, with 7 bases that match TRBD2. Germline lookup yields CDR1 MDHEN and CDR2 SYDVKM. CDR3 size: 16 residues. V lost 2 bases and J lost 11; bases outside the gene matches: 16. The CDR3 DNA follows: TGTGCCAGCAGTTTACTAGCGGAAGGACTGTCTATAGGGCAGTATTTT. Translating it yields CASSLLAEGLSIGQYF.

V and J are TRBV19 and TRBJ2-7, with D maybe TRBD1 (5 bases). The CDR3 has 13 amino acids. Germline V CDR1 and CDR2: LNHDA, SQIVND (reference sequence). The V end lost 1 base, the J end lost 9 bases, and 13 bases lay between the germline ends. Here the CDR3 reads CASSIAGQMAQYF. The DNA for the CDR3 is TGTGCCAGTAGTATAGCAGGGCAAATGGCGCAGTACTTC.

The chain links TRBV7-2 to TRBJ1-4, with D uncertain. CDR1 is SGHTA, CDR2 FQGNSA, per germline. Trimming removed 2 bases from V and 0 bases from J, with 10 bases in between. The CDR3 is made up of 16 amino acids. CDR3 in amino acids: CASSLNSPSTNEKLFF. The CDR3, as DNA: TGTGCCAGCAGCTTAAACTCACCCTCAACTAATGAAAAACTGTTTTTT.

The chain joins TRBV7-2 to TRBJ2-3; TRBD2 is a possible D gene (7 bases). The germline gives CDR1 SGHTA, CDR2 FQGNSA. The length of the CDR3 is 17 residues. With 5 bases removed from V and 0 bases from J, the gap between germline ends came to 18 bases. The CDR3 reads CASSPAGAGASTDTQYF. The CDR3 DNA sequence: TGTGCCAGCAGCCCGGCCGGGGCGGGGGCTAGCACAGATACGCAGTATTTT.

Turning to this clone: Other DNA sequences in the sample encode the same CDR3. The CDR3 region is CASSLGGSGANVLTF. The CDR3 DNA reads as TGTGCCAGCAGCTTAGGCGGGAGTGGGGCCAACGTCCTGACTTTC. The chain recombines TRBV7-6 with TRBJ2-6; 7 positions agree with TRBD2. With V trimmed by 1 base and J by 3 bases, 0 bases remained unmatched. The CDR3 covers 15 residues. In germline, CDR1 is SGHVS, CDR2 FNYEAQ.

The V call is TRBV28, the J call TRBJ2-1; TRBD2 might be the D (6 bases). With 5 bases removed from V and 3 bases from J, the gap between germline ends came to 17 bases. Germline CDR1 MDHEN, CDR2 SYDVKM. The CDR3 runs 16 residues. CDR3 amino acids: CASSPPTRLLYNEQFF. Here the CDR3 DNA reads TGTGCCAGCAGTCCCCCGACTAGACTCCTCTACAATGAGCAGTTCTTC. Using reference TRBV28 and TRBJ2-1 for the parts outside the CDR3, the full variable domain is DVKVTQSSRYLVKRTGEKVFLECVQDMDHENMFWYRQDPGLGLRLIYFSYDVKMKEKGDIPEGYSVSREKKERFSLILESASTNQTSMYLCASSPPTRLLYNEQFFGPGTRLTVL.

The genes are TRBV5-1 and TRBJ1-4; D might be TRBD1 (6 bases). This CDR3 region has 14 residues. V lost 4 bases, J lost 4 bases, and 11 bases lay in between. Germline lookup yields CDR1 SGHRS and CDR2 YFSETQ. The CDR3 protein is CASSADSVNEKLFF. CDR3 DNA: TGCGCCAGCAGCGCGGACAGCGTTAATGAAAAACTGTTTTTT.

The chain joins TRBV12-5 to TRBJ1-5; D is undetermined. This CDR3 is built from 12 residues. The germline CDR1 and CDR2 sequences are LGHNT and FRNRAP. Trimming removed 7 bases from V and 6 bases from J, with 10 bases in between. As DNA, the CDR3 is TGTGCTAGTGCCACTGATTCTCAGCCCCAGCATTTT. It specifies CASATDSQPQHF.

This clone has only a few counts. The rearrangement links TRBV6-5 to TRBJ1-2, with 7 nucleotides matching TRBD1. Germline CDR1 reads MNHEY; CDR2 reads SVGAGI. Trimming at V came to 2 bases and at J to 6 bases, leaving 6 bases not matched to a gene. The CDR3 consists of 14 residues. CDR3 protein: CASSYRRQGHGYTF. The CDR3 coding sequence is TGTGCCAGCAGTTACCGTCGACAGGGCCATGGCTACACCTTC.

This chain links TRBV19 with TRBJ2-7; 8 bases match TRBD1. This CDR3 comprises 15 residues. The V gene's germline CDR1 is LNHDA and CDR2 SQIVND (reference sequence). After removal of 4 bases from V and 5 bases from J, the junction contained 10 bases not matched to a gene. The DNA of the CDR3 is TGTGCCAGTAGTACTTGGACAGGGACCTTGGACGAGCAGTACTTC. Its translation: CASSTWTGTLDEQYF.

CDR3 loop: CASSYSRGGQGNEQYF. CDR3 nucleotide sequence: TGTGCCAGCAGTTACTCTAGGGGGGGACAGGGTAACGAGCAGTACTTC. The chain has TRBV6-5 and TRBJ2-7; 9 nucleotides match TRBD1. Trimming removed 0 bases from V and 5 bases from J; junction bases left unmatched: 8. The CDR3 has 16 amino acids. The germline V gene has CDR1 MNHEY and CDR2 SVGAGI.

The chain joins TRBV7-2 to TRBJ1-5; D call uncertain. Per germline, CDR1 SGHTA and CDR2 FQGNSA. The CDR3 extends over 12 amino acids. V dropped 6 bases and J dropped 2 bases, with 5 bases sitting between them. The CDR3 nucleotides read TGTGCCAGCAGTCGGGGCAATCAGCCCCAGCATTTT. Translated: CASSRGNQPQHF.

The rearrangement links TRBV28 to TRBJ2-1, with D possibly matching TRBD2 (6 bases). Germline V gene sequence: CDR1 MDHEN, CDR2 SYDVKM. There are 15 residues in the CDR3. V lost 1 base and J 9 bases, leaving 16 bases between the germline ends. The CDR3 region has the DNA TGTGCCAGCAGTTTATTATCGGGGGAGCTGGGTGAGCAGTTCTTC. Translation: CASSLLSGELGEQFF.

V is TRBV4-1 and J is TRBJ2-1; D may be TRBD1 (5 bases). There are 16 residues in the CDR3. Deletions cut 0 bases from V and 15 bases from J, with 24 bases between. Germline CDR1 MGHRA, CDR2 YSYEKL. DNA for the CDR3: TGCGCCAGCAGCCAAGAACTCGTTGGGGCCGGGCCACGGCGGTTCTTC. It is translated as CASSQELVGAGPRRFF.